The T cell receptor (beta chain) under discussion was sequenced for a study of T cell responses to AZD1222 COVID-19 vaccine. Study findings and constraints: White British ancestry dominated among donors, who included more females, and clonal diversity was possibly underestimated.

This clone has a handful of counts. Its target is unknown. Profiling relied on immunoSEQ multiplex PCR, and the TCRdb table lists in-frame clones only, not all of them. The sample consists of around 91,000 clones, about 88% of them appearing once. The material was peripheral blood, obtained on day 0 of AZD1222 vaccination. The origin of this receptor is an adult in good health.

CDR3 sequence: CASSEQGADTQYF. As DNA, the CDR3 is TGTGCCAGCAGTGAACAGGGGGCAGATACGCAGTATTTT. The chain carries TRBV2 and TRBJ2-3; 7 bases match TRBD1. Trimming removed 2 bases from V and 4 bases from J; junction bases left unmatched: 0. In germline, CDR1 is SNHLY, CDR2 FYNNEI. The CDR3 is 13 amino acids.